This TCR beta chain was captured in a study of response to subunit inactivated influenza vaccine. MiXCR was run by TCRdb on the RT-PCR reads, yielding one entry per CDR3 protein. Among approximately 700,000 distinct CDR3 sequences listed, approximately 14% were seen once. A word on this clonotype: Its target is not known.

Study outcomes and limitations: After each seasonal influenza vaccination, few new T cells are recruited, the authors suggested.

The V end was cut by 2 bases, the J end by 5 bases, with 19 bases between. Germline lookup yields CDR1 MNHEY and CDR2 SVGEGT. The CDR3 consists of 16 residues. The sequence came from a man in his forties or fifties who received an inactivated influenza vaccine. The genes are TRBV6-2 or TRBV6-3 and TRBJ2-7; D is perhaps TRBD1 (7 bases). Here the sequenced sample was PBMCs from blood, taken 14 days before vaccination. This CDR3 reads CASSYRRRGQRDEQYF. CDR3 sequence (DNA): TGTGCCAGCAGTTACAGAAGACGGGGACAGCGGGACGAGCAGTACTTC.